This record covers a single T cell receptor beta chain. Antigen specificity is unknown. This specimen belongs to a study of beta chain features in type 1 diabetes. For the study at large: Sorted cells, about 99 million in number, were examined across all samples.

General study results and limits: Compared to healthy donors, patients appeared to have naive, central memory and Treg TCRB repertoires that were more alike. Type 1 diabetes patients had TCRB CDR3s that were shorter (moderately but significantly so) in all four CD4+ subsets. At VDJ recombination sites, type 1 diabetes patients had fewer insertions and more deleted nucleotides. A cDNA-based sequencing approach could over-represent cells with high TCR expression.

All of the isolated RNA was reverse transcribed, so expressed TCRB transcripts were sequenced. TCRdb's table, derived via immunoSEQ multiplex PCR, lists solely in-frame clones and lacks some. This sample has about 340,000 clones, with over 7% found just once. The material sequenced was central memory CD4+ T cells from blood. This TCR derives from a young man with type 1 diabetes.

CDR3 sequence reads: CASSVLSAGRTDTQYF. CDR3 bases: TGTGCCAGCAGCGTGCTTTCGGCGGGGCGCACAGATACGCAGTATTTT. The J gene is TRBJ2-3, the V gene TRBV9; the D gene is possibly TRBD2 (6 bases). The CDR3 totals 16 residues. V was clipped by 2 bases and J by 1 base, with 14 bases between them. Germline CDR1 SGDLS, CDR2 YYNGEE.